These T cell receptor beta chains were read from a single sample in a study of graft-versus-host responses after intestinal transplantation. These receptors have no identified antigens. Here immunoSEQ multiplex PCR was the method, and the copy in TCRdb shows in-frame clones only, minus some. The repertoire holds approximately 130,000 clones, with about 92% as singletons. Material: unstimulated CD4+ T cells sorted from spleen or lymph node cells, obtained before intestinal transplant. These receptors came from a human donor who received an intestinal transplant. Each CDR3 is given with its conserved first and last residue. D genes are given only for firm matches. The listing skips clone size in some rows; elsewhere it reads once, few, many or a size class.

D: .
J: TRBJ1-6
V: TRBV5-1
size: once
CDR3: CASSLEVGGSPLHF
DNA: TGCGCCAGCAGCTTGGAGGTAGGAGGTTCACCCCTCCACTTT

D: .
J: TRBJ1-5
V: TRBV7-9
size: .
CDR3: CASSPDGNQPQHF
DNA: TGTGCCAGCAGCCCCGACGGAAATCAGCCCCAGCATTTT

D: TRBD1
J: TRBJ1-5
V: TRBV5-5
size: .
CDR3: CASSGTGGNQPQHF
DNA: TGTGCCAGCAGCGGGACAGGGGGCAATCAGCCCCAGCATTTT

D: .
J: TRBJ2-5
V: TRBV9
size: .
CDR3: CASSGDLGPLGHRETQYF
DNA: TGTGCCAGCAGCGGAGACCTGGGGCCTTTGGGCCACCGGGAGACCCAGTACTTC

D: .
J: TRBJ1-6
V: TRBV2
size: once
CDR3: CASRVGDFDSPLHF
DNA: TGTGCCAGCCGGGTCGGGGATTTTGATTCACCCCTCCACTTT

D: .
J: TRBJ1-5
V: TRBV2
size: .
CDR3: CASRFLRNQPQHF
DNA: TGTGCCAGCCGGTTTTTACGCAATCAGCCCCAGCATTTT

D: TRBD1
J: TRBJ1-1
V: TRBV18
size: .
CDR3: CASSPILPGGSNTEAFF
DNA: TGTGCCAGCTCACCAATTTTACCAGGGGGGTCAAACACTGAAGCTTTCTTT

D: TRBD1
J: TRBJ2-7
V: TRBV19
size: .
CDR3: CASSQEGAYYEQYF
DNA: TGTGCCAGTAGTCAAGAGGGGGCCTACTACGAGCAGTACTTC

D: .
J: TRBJ1-6
V: TRBV9
size: few
CDR3: CASSVERQSSYNSPLHF
DNA: TGTGCCAGCAGCGTAGAAAGGCAGAGCTCCTATAATTCACCCCTCCACTTT

D: .
J: TRBJ1-1
V: TRBV19
size: .
CDR3: CASSMEGGTPNTEAFF
DNA: TGTGCCAGTAGTATGGAAGGGGGGACACCTAACACTGAAGCTTTCTTT

D: .
J: TRBJ2-7
V: TRBV9
size: .
CDR3: CASRTGTSEQYF
DNA: TGTGCCAGCAGGACGGGAACGTCCGAGCAGTACTTC

D: .
J: TRBJ2-3
V: TRBV4-1
size: few
CDR3: CASSQTEGSTDTQYF
DNA: TGCGCCAGCAGCCAAACGGAGGGTAGCACAGATACGCAGTATTTT

D: .
J: TRBJ1-1
V: TRBV18
size: .
CDR3: CASSPSLLSRNSNTEAFF
DNA: TGTGCCAGCTCACCAAGTTTACTGTCTCGGAACTCGAACACTGAAGCTTTCTTT

D: .
J: TRBJ1-3
V: TRBV7-9
size: few
CDR3: CASSLDAFHSGNTIYF
DNA: TGTGCCAGCAGCTTAGACGCCTTCCACTCTGGAAACACCATATATTTT

D: .
J: TRBJ1-5
V: TRBV19
size: .
CDR3: CASSIQGLNQPQHF
DNA: TGTGCCAGTAGTATTCAGGGCCTCAATCAGCCCCAGCATTTT

D: .
J: TRBJ2-7
V: TRBV5-5
size: .
CDR3: CASSFGGGSDEQYF
DNA: TGTGCCAGCAGCTTCGGCGGGGGCAGTGACGAGCAGTACTTC

D: .
J: TRBJ1-2
V: TRBV5-1
size: .
CDR3: CASSLGQNYGYTF
DNA: TGCGCCAGCAGCTTGGGGCAGAACTATGGCTACACCTTC

D: TRBD2
J: TRBJ2-7
V: TRBV19
size: .
CDR3: CASSSGLAGESYEQYF
DNA: TGTGCCAGTAGTAGCGGACTAGCGGGGGAATCCTACGAGCAGTACTTC

D: TRBD2
J: TRBJ2-1
V: TRBV4-2
size: .
CDR3: CASSQDFTSGGYNEQFF
DNA: TGTGCCAGCAGCCAAGATTTTACTAGCGGGGGGTACAATGAGCAGTTCTTC

D: TRBD1
J: TRBJ1-1
V: TRBV19
size: once
CDR3: CASRPGGPLAEAFF
DNA: TGTGCCAGTAGGCCAGGGGGCCCCCTCGCTGAAGCTTTCTTT

D: .
J: TRBJ1-1
V: TRBV6-1
size: .
CDR3: CASSVEEPGEAFF
DNA: TGTGCCAGCAGTGTGGAGGAGCCTGGGGAAGCTTTCTTT

D: TRBD2
J: TRBJ2-1
V: TRBV5-1
size: .
CDR3: CASSLEASGSYEQFF
DNA: TGCGCCAGCAGCTTGGAGGCTAGCGGGAGCTATGAGCAGTTCTTC

D: .
J: TRBJ2-6
V: TRBV28
size: .
CDR3: CASSRSSGANVLTF
DNA: TGTGCCAGCAGTCGGAGCTCTGGGGCCAACGTCCTGACTTTC

D: TRBD2
J: TRBJ2-2
V: TRBV29-1
size: .
CDR3: CSVERLAGGTGELFF
DNA: TGCAGCGTTGAGAGGCTAGCGGGGGGCACCGGGGAGCTGTTTTTT

D: .
J: TRBJ2-3
V: TRBV19
size: once
CDR3: CASSGTANTDTQYF
DNA: TGTGCCAGTAGTGGGACGGCAAACACAGATACGCAGTATTTT

D: .
J: TRBJ1-6
V: TRBV2
size: .
CDR3: CASIEVLGQSSSYNSPLHF
DNA: TGTGCCAGCATCGAAGTTCTAGGACAGTCAAGCTCCTATAATTCACCCCTCCACTTT

D: TRBD1
J: TRBJ1-2
V: TRBV15
size: .
CDR3: CATSRQGGNNYGYTF
DNA: TGTGCCACCAGCAGACAGGGGGGAAATAACTATGGCTACACCTTC

D: TRBD1
J: TRBJ1-6
V: TRBV5-1
size: .
CDR3: CASSLYGTGGKSYNSPLHF
DNA: TGCGCCAGCAGCTTGTACGGGACAGGGGGAAAGTCCTATAATTCACCCCTCCACTTT

D: TRBD1
J: TRBJ1-2
V: TRBV5-4
size: .
CDR3: CASSSRQGANYGYTF
DNA: TGTGCCAGCAGCTCAAGGCAGGGGGCAAACTATGGCTACACCTTC

D: .
J: TRBJ2-1
V: TRBV7-2
size: once
CDR3: CASGEDSGPYNEQFF
DNA: TGTGCCAGCGGGGAGGATAGCGGCCCCTACAATGAGCAGTTCTTC

D: TRBD2
J: TRBJ2-1
V: TRBV4-2
size: few
CDR3: CASSQVASGGYNEQFF
DNA: TGTGCCAGCAGCCAAGTCGCTAGCGGGGGGTACAATGAGCAGTTCTTC

D: TRBD1
J: TRBJ1-2
V: TRBV14
size: .
CDR3: CASSLRGTGDGYTF
DNA: TGTGCCAGCAGCCTAAGGGGAACAGGGGATGGCTACACCTTC

D: .
J: TRBJ1-2
V: TRBV9
size: .
CDR3: CASSGISYYGYTF
DNA: TGTGCCAGCAGCGGTATATCGTACTATGGCTACACCTTC

D: .
J: TRBJ1-4
V: TRBV9
size: once
CDR3: CASSGVAGQGHEKLFF
DNA: TGTGCCAGCAGCGGAGTAGCTGGGCAGGGGCATGAAAAACTGTTTTTT

D: TRBD2
J: TRBJ2-3
V: TRBV30
size: .
CDR3: CAWSVAGGNTQYF
DNA: TGTGCCTGGAGTGTTGCGGGGGGTAATACGCAGTATTTT

D: .
J: TRBJ1-2
V: TRBV6-5
size: .
CDR3: CASSYSVGFNYGYTF
DNA: TGTGCCAGCAGTTACTCGGTTGGGTTTAACTATGGCTACACCTTC